Sequencing of this T cell receptor beta chain was carried out in a study of blood T cell repertoires in COVID-19. V lost 6 bases and J lost 2; bases outside the gene matches: 13. The CDR3 runs 18 residues. CDR1 is LNHDA, CDR2 SQIVND, per germline (reference sequence). Authors' methods: Amplification from reference gene primers served as the basis for estimated nucleated cell counts. The method was immunoSEQ multiplex PCR; TCRdb's version includes in-frame clones alone and lacks a portion of them. Clone size and V and J calls were adopted from that table, with D and trimming inferred from the DNA. This table has some 150,000 clones, roughly nine tenths appearing once.

The chain links TRBV19 to TRBJ1-5; 10 positions agree with TRBD1. The specimen sequenced was peripheral blood. The TCR comes from a man in his 60s with acute or convalescent COVID-19. The CDR3 sequence is CASRTSGTGVRGNQPQHF. Written as DNA, the CDR3 is TGTGCCAGTAGAACTTCCGGGACAGGGGTTAGGGGCAATCAGCCCCAGCATTTT.